The sequence of this T cell receptor beta chain was determined in a study of breast tumors, draining lymph nodes, adjacent tissues. This clonotype was observed a single time. This CDR3 has 13 amino acids. From germline, CDR1 is DFQATT and CDR2 SNEGSKA (reference sequence). Trimming took 1 base from V and 2 from J, leaving 8 bases between them. TCRdb independently ran MiXCR on the multiplex PCR reads; one entry per CDR3 protein. Of 150,000 to 200,000 distinct CDR3 sequences in the sample, roughly a third are singletons; the top ten hold approximately 4.2%. The lymph nodes were axillary draining lymph nodes from breast cancer patients.

Sequencing was performed on axillary lymph node tissue. The sequence was collected from a female donor with breast cancer. Some clones in this sample may be carry-over from other donors' samples. The chain combines TRBV20-1 with TRBJ1-2; D uncertain. This CDR3 is CSARVLGNYGYTF. The CDR3 DNA follows: TGCAGTGCTAGAGTGCTAGGGAACTATGGCTACACCTTC.